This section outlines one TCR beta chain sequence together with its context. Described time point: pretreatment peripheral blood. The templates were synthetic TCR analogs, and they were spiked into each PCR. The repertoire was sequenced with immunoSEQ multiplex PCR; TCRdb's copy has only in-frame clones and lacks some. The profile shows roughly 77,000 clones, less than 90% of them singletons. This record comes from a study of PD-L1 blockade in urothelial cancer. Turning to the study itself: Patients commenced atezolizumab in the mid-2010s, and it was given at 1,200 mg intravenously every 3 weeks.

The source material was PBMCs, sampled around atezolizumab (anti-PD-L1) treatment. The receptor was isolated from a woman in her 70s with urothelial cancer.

CDR3 sequence reads: CASSPSGTSGKESYNEQFF. For the CDR3, the DNA is TGTGCCAGCAGTCCGTCCGGGACTAGCGGGAAAGAGTCCTACAATGAGCAGTTCTTC. This chain joins TRBV27 and TRBJ2-1; 13 bases fit TRBD2. There are 19 residues in the CDR3. V shed 5 bases and J 1 base; nucleotides not matched to a gene: 11. CDR1 and CDR2 from the germline V gene are MNHEY and SMNVEV (reference sequence).